The following is a T cell receptor (beta chain) sequence with its context. Its antigen is unknown. This record belongs to a study of cytomegalovirus exposure and HLA in healthy donors. The V gene's germline CDR1 is SGHTA and CDR2 FQGTGA. The CDR3 is 15 amino acids. The ends were cut back, 1 base at V and 4 bases at J, with 12 bases in the middle. The PCR used 60 Vbeta and 13 Jbeta primers. The table came from immunoSEQ multiplex PCR; TCRdb's copy has only in-frame clones and leaves some out. The table includes tens of thousands of clones, about 71% detected once. Findings and limits, study-wide: The study flagged roughly 150 TCR beta chains as cytomegalovirus-associated.

This TCR was recovered from a woman aged 45-65 years in good health and CMV-seropositive. Sequencing input: PBMCs. The genes are TRBV7-3 and TRBJ2-3; D remains ambiguous. In DNA form, the CDR3 reads TGTGCCAGCAGCTTAAATACCGGTTCCCCAGATACGCAGTATTTT. This codes for CASSLNTGSPDTQYF.